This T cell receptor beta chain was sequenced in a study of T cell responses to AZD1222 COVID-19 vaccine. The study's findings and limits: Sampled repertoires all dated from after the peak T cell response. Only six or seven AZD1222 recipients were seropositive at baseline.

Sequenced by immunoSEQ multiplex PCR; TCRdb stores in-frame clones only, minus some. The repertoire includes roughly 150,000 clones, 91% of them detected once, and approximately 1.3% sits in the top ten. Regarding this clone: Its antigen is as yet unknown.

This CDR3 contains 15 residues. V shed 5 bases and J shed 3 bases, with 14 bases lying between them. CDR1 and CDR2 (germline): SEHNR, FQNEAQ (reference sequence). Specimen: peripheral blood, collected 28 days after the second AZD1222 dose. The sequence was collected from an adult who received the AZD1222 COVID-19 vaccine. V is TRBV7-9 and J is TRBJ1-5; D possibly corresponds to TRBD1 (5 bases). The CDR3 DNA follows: TGTGCCAGCAGCGATGGCGGGGGATCCAATCAGCCCCAGCATTTT. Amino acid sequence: CASSDGGGSNQPQHF.